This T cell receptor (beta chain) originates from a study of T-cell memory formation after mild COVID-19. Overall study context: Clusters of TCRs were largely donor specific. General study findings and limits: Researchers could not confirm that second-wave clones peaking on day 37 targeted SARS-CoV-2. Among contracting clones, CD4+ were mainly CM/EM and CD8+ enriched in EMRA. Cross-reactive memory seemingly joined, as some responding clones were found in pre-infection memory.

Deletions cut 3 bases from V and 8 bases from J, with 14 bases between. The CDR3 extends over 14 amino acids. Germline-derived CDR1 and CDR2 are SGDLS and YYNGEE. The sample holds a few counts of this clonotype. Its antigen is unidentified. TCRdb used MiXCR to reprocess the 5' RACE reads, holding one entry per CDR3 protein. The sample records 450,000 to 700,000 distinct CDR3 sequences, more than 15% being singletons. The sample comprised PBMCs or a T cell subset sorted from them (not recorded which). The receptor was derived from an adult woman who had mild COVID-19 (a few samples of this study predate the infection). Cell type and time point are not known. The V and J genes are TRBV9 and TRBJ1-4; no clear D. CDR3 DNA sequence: TGTGCCAGCAGCGAGGGAGGCTCGGGAGAAAAACTGTTTTTT. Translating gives CASSEGGSGEKLFF.